This paragraph reports one T cell receptor (beta chain). Its antigen is currently unknown. The data are from a study of cytomegalovirus exposure and HLA in healthy donors. Points from the study as a whole: Rarity held for most TCR sequences, but there were some public TCRs that occurred in many donors.

This table comes from immunoSEQ multiplex PCR, and its TCRdb copy is limited to in-frame clones, with some not included. The table records about 88,000 clones, roughly 83% of them present only once. The V gene end was trimmed by 0 bases and the J gene end by 8 bases; junction bases not matched to a gene: 11. The CDR3 contains 17 residues. Germline V CDR1 and CDR2: LGHNA, YNFKEQ. Specimen: PBMCs. This receptor was taken from a woman younger than 30 in good health and CMV-seropositive. The chain combines TRBV4-2 with TRBJ2-2; TRBD2 matches 8 bases. The CDR3 sequence: CASSQDVGTRTTGELFF. The CDR3 DNA is TGTGCCAGCAGCCAAGATGTGGGGACTAGAACGACGGGGGAGCTGTTTTTT.